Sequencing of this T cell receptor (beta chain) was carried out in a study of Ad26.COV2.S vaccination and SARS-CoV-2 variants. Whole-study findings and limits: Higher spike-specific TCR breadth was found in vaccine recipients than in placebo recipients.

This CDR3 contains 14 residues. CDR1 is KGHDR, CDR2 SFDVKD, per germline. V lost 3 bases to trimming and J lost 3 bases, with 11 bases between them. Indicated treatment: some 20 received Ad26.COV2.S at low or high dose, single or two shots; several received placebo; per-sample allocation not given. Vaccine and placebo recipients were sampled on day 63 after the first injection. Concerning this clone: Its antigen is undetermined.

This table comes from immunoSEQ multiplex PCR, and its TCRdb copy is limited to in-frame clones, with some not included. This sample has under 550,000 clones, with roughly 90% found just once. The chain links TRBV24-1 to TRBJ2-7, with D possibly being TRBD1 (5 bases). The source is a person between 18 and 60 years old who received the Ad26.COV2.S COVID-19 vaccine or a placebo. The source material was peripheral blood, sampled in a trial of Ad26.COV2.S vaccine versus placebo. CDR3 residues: CATSDPQQGYEQYF. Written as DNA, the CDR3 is TGTGCCACCAGTGATCCTCAGCAGGGCTACGAGCAGTACTTC.